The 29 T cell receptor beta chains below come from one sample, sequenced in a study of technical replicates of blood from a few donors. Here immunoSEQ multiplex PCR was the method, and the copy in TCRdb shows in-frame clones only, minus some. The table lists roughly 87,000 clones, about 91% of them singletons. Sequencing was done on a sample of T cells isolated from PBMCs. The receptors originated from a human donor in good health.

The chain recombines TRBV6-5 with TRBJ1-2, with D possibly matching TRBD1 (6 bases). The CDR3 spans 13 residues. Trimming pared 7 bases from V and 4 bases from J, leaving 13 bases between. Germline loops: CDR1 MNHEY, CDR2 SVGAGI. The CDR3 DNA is TGTGCCAGCACTAGTGGACAGACCTATGGCTACACCTTC. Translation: CASTSGQTYGYTF.

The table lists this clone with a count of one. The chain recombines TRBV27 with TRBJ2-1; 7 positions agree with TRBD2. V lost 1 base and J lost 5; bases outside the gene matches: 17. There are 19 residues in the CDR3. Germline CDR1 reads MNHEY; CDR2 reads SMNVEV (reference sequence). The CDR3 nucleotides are TGTGCCAGCAGTTTATTTGCCACCCGCGGCGGGAGAGGGGACAATGAGCAGTTCTTC. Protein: CASSLFATRGGRGDNEQFF.

The CDR3 coding sequence is TGTGCCAGCAGCTTGGCCTTACTAGCGGGACAAAGCGAGCAGTACTTC. The encoded protein is CASSLALLAGQSEQYF. V and J are TRBV5-6 and TRBJ2-7; 10 bases fit TRBD2. The CDR3 totals 16 residues. J was trimmed by 6 bases and V by 0 bases; bases with no gene match: 9. Germline V CDR1 and CDR2: SGHDT, YYEEEE.

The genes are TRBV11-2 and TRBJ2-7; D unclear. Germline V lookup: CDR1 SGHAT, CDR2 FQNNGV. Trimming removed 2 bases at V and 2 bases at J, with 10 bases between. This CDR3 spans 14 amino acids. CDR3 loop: CASSLSGFTYEQYF. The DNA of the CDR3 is TGTGCCAGCAGCTTATCGGGTTTCACCTACGAGCAGTACTTC. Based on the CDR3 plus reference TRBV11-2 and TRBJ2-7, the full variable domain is EAGVAQSPRYKIIEKRQSVAFWCNPISGHATLYWYQQILGQGPKLLIQFQNNGVVDDSQLPKDRFSAERLKGVDSTLKIQPAKLEDSAVYLCASSLSGFTYEQYFGPGTRLTVT.

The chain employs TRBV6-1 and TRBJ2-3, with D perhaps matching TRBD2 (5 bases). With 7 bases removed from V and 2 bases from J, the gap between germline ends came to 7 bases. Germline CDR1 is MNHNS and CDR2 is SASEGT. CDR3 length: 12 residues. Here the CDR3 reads CASNLATDTQYF. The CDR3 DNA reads TGTGCCAGCAACCTAGCCACAGATACGCAGTATTTT.

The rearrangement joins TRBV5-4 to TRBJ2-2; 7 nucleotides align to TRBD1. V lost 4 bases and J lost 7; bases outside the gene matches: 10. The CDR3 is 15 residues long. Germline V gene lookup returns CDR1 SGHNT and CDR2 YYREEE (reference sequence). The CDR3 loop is CASSLEGGAVGELFF. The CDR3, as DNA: TGTGCCAGCAGCCTCGAAGGGGGCGCGGTCGGGGAGCTGTTTTTT. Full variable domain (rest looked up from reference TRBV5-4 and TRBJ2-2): ETGVTQSPTHLIKTRGQQVTLRCSSQSGHNTVSWYQQALGQGPQFIFQYYREEENGRGNFPPRFSGLQFPNYSSELNVNALELDDSALYLCASSLEGGAVGELFFGEGSRLTVL.

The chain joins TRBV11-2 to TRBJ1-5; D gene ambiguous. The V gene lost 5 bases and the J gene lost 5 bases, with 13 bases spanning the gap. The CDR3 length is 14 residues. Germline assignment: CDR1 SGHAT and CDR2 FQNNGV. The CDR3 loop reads CASSKGGYYQPQHF. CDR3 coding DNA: TGTGCCAGCAGCAAGGGAGGGTATTATCAGCCCCAGCATTTT.

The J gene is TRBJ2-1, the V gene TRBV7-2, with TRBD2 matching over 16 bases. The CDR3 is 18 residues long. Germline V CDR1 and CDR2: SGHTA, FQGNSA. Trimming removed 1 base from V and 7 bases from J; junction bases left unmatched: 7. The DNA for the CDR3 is TGTGCCAGCAGCTTAGTGCCGGGACTAGCGGGAGGGCCTAATGAGCAGTTCTTC. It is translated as CASSLVPGLAGGPNEQFF.

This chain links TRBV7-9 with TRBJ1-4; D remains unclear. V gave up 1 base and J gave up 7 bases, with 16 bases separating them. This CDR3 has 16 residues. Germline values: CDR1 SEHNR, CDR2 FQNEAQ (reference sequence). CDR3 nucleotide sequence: TGTGCCAGCAGCTTAGGACGGGAGGGTCCGAGTGAAAAACTGTTTTTT. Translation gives CASSLGREGPSEKLFF.

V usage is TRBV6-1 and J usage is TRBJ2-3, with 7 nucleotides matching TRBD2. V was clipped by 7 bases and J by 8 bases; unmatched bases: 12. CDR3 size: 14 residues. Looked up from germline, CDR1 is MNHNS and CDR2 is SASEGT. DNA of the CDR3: TGTGCCAGCATCCTGACTAGCTTGTCCGGTACGCAGTATTTT. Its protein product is CASILTSLSGTQYF.

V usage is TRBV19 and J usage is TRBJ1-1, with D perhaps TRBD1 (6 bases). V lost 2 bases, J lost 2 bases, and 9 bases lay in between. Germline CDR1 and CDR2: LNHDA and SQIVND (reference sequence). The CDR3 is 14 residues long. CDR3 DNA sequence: TGTGCCAGTAGTATACGGGACACCAACACTGAAGCTTTCTTT. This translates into CASSIRDTNTEAFF. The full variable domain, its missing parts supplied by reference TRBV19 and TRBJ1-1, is DGGITQSPKYLFRKEGQNVTLSCEQNLNHDAMYWYRQDPGQGLRLIYYSQIVNDFQKGDIAEGYSVSREKKESFPLTVTSAQKNPTAFYLCASSIRDTNTEAFFGQGTRLTVV.

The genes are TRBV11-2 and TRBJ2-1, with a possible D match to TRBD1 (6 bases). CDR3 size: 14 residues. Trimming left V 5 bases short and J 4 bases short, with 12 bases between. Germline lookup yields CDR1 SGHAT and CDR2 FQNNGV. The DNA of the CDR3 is TGTGCCAGCAGCCCCGGGACACATTACAATGAGCAGTTCTTC. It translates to CASSPGTHYNEQFF. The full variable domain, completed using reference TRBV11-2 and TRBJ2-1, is EAGVAQSPRYKIIEKRQSVAFWCNPISGHATLYWYQQILGQGPKLLIQFQNNGVVDDSQLPKDRFSAERLKGVDSTLKIQPAKLEDSAVYLCASSPGTHYNEQFFGPGTRLTVL.

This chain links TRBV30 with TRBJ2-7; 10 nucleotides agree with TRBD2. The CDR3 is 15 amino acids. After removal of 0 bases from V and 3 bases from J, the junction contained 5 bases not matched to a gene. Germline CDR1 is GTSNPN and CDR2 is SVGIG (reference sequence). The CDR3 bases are TGTGCCTGGAGTGTCAGCGGGAGGGCCATCTACGAGCAGTACTTC. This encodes CAWSVSGRAIYEQYF.

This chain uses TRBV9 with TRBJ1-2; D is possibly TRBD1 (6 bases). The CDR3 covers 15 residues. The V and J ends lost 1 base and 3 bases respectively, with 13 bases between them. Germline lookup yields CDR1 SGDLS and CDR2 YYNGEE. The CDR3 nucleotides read TGTGCCAGCAGCGTAAGGACAGACCTTGACTATGGCTACACCTTC. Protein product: CASSVRTDLDYGYTF.

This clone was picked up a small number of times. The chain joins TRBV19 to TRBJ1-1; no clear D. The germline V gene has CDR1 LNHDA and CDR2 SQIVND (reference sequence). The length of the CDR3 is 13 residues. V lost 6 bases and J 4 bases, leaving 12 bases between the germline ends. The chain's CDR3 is CASSLGFRTEAFF. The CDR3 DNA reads TGTGCCAGTAGCCTCGGGTTCCGCACTGAAGCTTTCTTT. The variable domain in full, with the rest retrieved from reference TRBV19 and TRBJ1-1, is DGGITQSPKYLFRKEGQNVTLSCEQNLNHDAMYWYRQDPGQGLRLIYYSQIVNDFQKGDIAEGYSVSREKKESFPLTVTSAQKNPTAFYLCASSLGFRTEAFFGQGTRLTVV.

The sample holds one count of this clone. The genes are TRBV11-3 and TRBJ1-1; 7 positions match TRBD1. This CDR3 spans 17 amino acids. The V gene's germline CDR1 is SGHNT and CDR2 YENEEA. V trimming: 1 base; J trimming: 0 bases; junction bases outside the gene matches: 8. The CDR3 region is CASSLALKQGMNTEAFF. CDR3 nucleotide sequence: TGTGCCAGCAGCTTAGCCCTCAAACAGGGGATGAACACTGAAGCTTTCTTT.

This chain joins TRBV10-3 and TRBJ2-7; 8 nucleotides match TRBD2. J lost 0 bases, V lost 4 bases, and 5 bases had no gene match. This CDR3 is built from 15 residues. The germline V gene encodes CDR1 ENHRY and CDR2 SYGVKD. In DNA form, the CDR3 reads TGTGCCATCAGTGGATTTGCGGGAGGCTCCTACGAGCAGTACTTC. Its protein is CAISGFAGGSYEQYF.

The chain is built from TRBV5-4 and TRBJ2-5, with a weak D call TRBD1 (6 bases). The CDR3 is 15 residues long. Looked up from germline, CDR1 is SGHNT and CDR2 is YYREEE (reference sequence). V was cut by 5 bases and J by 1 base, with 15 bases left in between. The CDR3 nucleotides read TGTGCCAGCAGATTGAGGGGGAGCCGCCAAGAGACCCAGTACTTC. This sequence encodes CASRLRGSRQETQYF.

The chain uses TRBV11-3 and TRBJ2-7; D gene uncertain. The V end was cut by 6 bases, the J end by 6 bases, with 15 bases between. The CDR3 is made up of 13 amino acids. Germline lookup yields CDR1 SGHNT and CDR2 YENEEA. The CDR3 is CASSPGPMFEQYF. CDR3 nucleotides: TGTGCCAGCAGTCCTGGGCCCATGTTCGAGCAGTACTTC.

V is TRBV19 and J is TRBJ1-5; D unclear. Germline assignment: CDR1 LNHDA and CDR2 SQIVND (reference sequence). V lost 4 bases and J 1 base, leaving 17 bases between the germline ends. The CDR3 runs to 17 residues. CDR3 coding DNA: TGTGCCAGTAGTAGCCAGATCATGGAGTTGAGCAATCAGCCCCAGCATTTT. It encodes CASSSQIMELSNQPQHF.

The chain's CDR3 is CASSPRVSGSHEQYF. The CDR3 DNA is TGTGCCAGCAGCCCCCGGGTTTCGGGATCCCACGAGCAGTACTTC. The J gene is TRBJ2-7, the V gene TRBV11-2; TRBD2 might be the D (5 bases). The germline CDR1 and CDR2 sequences are SGHAT and FQNNGV. The ends were cut back, 5 bases at V and 5 bases at J, with 19 bases in the middle. The CDR3 runs 15 residues.

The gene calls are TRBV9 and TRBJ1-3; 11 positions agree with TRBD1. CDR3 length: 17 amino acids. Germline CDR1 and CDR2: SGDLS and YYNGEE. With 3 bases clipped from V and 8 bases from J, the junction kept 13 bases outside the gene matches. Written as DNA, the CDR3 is TGTGCCAGCAGCGCGAGGATTGGGGGACAGGGGGACGACACCATATATTTT. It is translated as CASSARIGGQGDDTIYF.

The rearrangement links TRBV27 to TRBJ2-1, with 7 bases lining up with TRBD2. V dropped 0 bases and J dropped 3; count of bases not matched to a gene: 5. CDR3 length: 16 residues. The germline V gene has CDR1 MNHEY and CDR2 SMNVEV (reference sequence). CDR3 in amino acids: CASSLSVREIYNEQFF. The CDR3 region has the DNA TGTGCCAGCAGTTTATCAGTGCGGGAGATCTACAATGAGCAGTTCTTC.

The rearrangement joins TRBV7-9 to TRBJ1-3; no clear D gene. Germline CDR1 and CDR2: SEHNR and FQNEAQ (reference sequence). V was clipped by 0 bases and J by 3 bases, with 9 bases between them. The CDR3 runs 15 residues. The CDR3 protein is CASSLASAVGNTIYF. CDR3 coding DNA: TGTGCCAGCAGCTTAGCCTCGGCGGTTGGAAACACCATATATTTT.

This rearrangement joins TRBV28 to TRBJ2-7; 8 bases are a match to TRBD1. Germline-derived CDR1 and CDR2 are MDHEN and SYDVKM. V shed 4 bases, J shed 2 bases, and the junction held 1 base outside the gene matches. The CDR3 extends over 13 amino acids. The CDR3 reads CASSWGQAYEQYF. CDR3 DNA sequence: TGTGCCAGCAGTTGGGGACAGGCCTACGAGCAGTACTTC.

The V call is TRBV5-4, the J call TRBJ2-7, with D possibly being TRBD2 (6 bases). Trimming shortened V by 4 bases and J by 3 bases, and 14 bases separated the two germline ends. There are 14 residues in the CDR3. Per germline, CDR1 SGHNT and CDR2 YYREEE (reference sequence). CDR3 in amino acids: CASSGRDSLYEQYF. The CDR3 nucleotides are TGTGCCAGCAGCGGCCGGGACTCTCTCTACGAGCAGTACTTC.

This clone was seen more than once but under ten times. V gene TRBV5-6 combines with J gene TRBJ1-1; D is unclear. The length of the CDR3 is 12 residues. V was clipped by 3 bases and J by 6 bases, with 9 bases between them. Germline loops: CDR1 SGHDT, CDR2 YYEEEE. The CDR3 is CASSYGNAEAFF. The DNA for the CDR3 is TGTGCCAGCAGCTACGGTAACGCTGAAGCTTTCTTT.

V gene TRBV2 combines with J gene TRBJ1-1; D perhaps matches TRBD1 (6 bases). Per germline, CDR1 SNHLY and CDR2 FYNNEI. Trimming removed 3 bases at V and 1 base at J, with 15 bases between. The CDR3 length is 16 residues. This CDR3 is CASSDAGERWNTEAFF. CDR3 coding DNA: TGTGCCAGCAGTGACGCAGGGGAGAGGTGGAACACTGAAGCTTTCTTT.

CDR3 in DNA: TGTGCCAGCTCGTCGCCGGGACTAGCGGGCTTTAATAAGTACTTC. This sequence encodes CASSSPGLAGFNKYF. This chain joins TRBV6-5 and TRBJ2-5; 12 bases agree with TRBD2. The V and J ends lost 8 bases and 12 bases, in that order; junction bases with no gene match: 16. CDR3 length equals 15 residues. The V gene's germline CDR1 is MNHEY and CDR2 SVGAGI.